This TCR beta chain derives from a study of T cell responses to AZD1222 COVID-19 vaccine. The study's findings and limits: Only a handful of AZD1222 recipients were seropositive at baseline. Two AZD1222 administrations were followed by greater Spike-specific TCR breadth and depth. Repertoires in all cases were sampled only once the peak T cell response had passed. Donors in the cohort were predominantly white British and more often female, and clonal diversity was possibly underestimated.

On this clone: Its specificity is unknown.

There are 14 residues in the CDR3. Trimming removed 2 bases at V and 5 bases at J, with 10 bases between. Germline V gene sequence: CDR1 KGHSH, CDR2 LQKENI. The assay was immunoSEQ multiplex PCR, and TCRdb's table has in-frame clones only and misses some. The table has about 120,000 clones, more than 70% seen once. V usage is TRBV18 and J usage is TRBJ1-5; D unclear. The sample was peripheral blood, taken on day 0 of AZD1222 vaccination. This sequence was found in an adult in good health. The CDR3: CASSPVLEDQPQHF. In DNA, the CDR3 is TGTGCCAGCTCACCAGTCCTGGAAGATCAGCCCCAGCATTTT.